This is a list of T cell receptor beta chains from one sample in a study of early T cells in non-severe SARS-CoV-2 infection. TCRdb re-called the 5' RACE reads through MiXCR, storing one row per CDR3 protein. Here the sample spans about 64,000 distinct CDR3 sequences, 20% to 25% being singletons. Specimen: whole blood, collected at baseline. These TCRs come from an adult who was a healthcare worker with PCR-confirmed SARS-CoV-2 infection or an uninfected control (not recorded which). The conserved cysteine and the conserved F or W are not part of the CDR3 here. The D gene is left open where the match is weak.

V gene: TRBV7-9; D gene: TRBD2; J gene: TRBJ2-5; CDR3 protein: ASSSTSGETQY
V gene: TRBV9; D gene: .; J gene: TRBJ1-1; CDR3 protein: ASSVGPRPNTEAF
V gene: TRBV29-1; D gene: .; J gene: TRBJ1-1; CDR3 protein: SVFRNTEAF
V gene: TRBV2; D gene: .; J gene: TRBJ1-1; CDR3 protein: ASSDRARTEAF
V gene: TRBV2; D gene: .; J gene: TRBJ2-5; CDR3 protein: ASSLASQETQY
V gene: TRBV20-1; D gene: .; J gene: TRBJ2-1; CDR3 protein: SAQPVDSYNEQF
V gene: TRBV11-1; D gene: TRBD1; J gene: TRBJ2-5; CDR3 protein: ASSLGQGQETQY
V gene: TRBV5-4; D gene: TRBD1; J gene: TRBJ1-2; CDR3 protein: ASISGQGMSGYT
V gene: TRBV12-3/TRBV12-4; D gene: .; J gene: TRBJ1-3; CDR3 protein: ASSRDGLSGNTIY
V gene: TRBV2; D gene: .; J gene: TRBJ1-1; CDR3 protein: ASSVSVSGIMNTEAF
V gene: TRBV2; D gene: .; J gene: TRBJ2-3; CDR3 protein: ASTYTDTQY
V gene: TRBV7-2; D gene: TRBD2; J gene: TRBJ2-3; CDR3 protein: ASSIGGSTDTQY
V gene: TRBV3-1; D gene: .; J gene: TRBJ2-7; CDR3 protein: ASSQLHQYEQY
V gene: TRBV7-9; D gene: .; J gene: TRBJ1-1; CDR3 protein: ASSLGGLQRTEAF
V gene: TRBV3-1; D gene: .; J gene: TRBJ2-2; CDR3 protein: ASSQVETGTELF